A single sample is the source of the 25 T cell receptor beta chains below, sequenced in a study of PD-1 blockade in classical Hodgkin lymphoma. All the patients suffered relapse after autologous stem cell transplantation, and brentuximab vedotin exposure differed. Sequenced by immunoSEQ multiplex PCR; TCRdb stores in-frame clones only, minus some. This sample has 98,000 or so clones, with approximately 90% found just once. The sequences come from peripheral blood mononuclear cells (PBMCs), collected before the second cycle of nivolumab. The origin of the receptors is a human donor with classical Hodgkin lymphoma.

The chain has TRBV7-2 and TRBJ2-7, with 7 bases fitting TRBD1. CDR3 length: 14 residues. The germline V gene has CDR1 SGHTA and CDR2 FQGNSA. J was trimmed by 4 bases and V by 5 bases; bases with no gene match: 8. DNA for the CDR3: TGTGCCAGCAGCCAGGGGGTCGGGGCGTACGAGCAGTACTTC. Translating it yields CASSQGVGAYEQYF.

The chain has TRBV7-9 and TRBJ2-3; D not resolved. This CDR3 contains 16 residues. Trimming took 2 bases from V and 2 from J, leaving 14 bases between them. The germline V gene encodes CDR1 SEHNR and CDR2 FQNEAQ (reference sequence). The CDR3 region is CASSLYFSGFTDTQYF. The CDR3 DNA is TGTGCCAGCAGCTTATATTTTAGTGGATTCACAGATACGCAGTATTTT.

For this clone: The same CDR3 also results from other DNA sequences found in this sample. Here the CDR3 DNA reads TGTGCCAGCAGCTTGGGGACTGAAGCTTTCTTT. The encoded protein is CASSLGTEAFF. This sequence joins TRBV7-2 and TRBJ1-1; D remains ambiguous. Trimming pared 3 bases from V and 5 bases from J, leaving 4 bases between. CDR3 length: 11 residues. Germline CDR1 and CDR2: SGHTA and FQGNSA.

This rearrangement joins TRBV30 to TRBJ1-5; D remains unclear. Germline V gene data show CDR1 as GTSNPN and CDR2 as SVGIG (reference sequence). The CDR3 sequence is 13 residues long. Between the trimmed V and J ends, which lost 0 bases and 5 bases, there was a span of 8 bases. CDR3 region: CAWSVKGYQPQHF. The CDR3 DNA is TGTGCCTGGAGTGTAAAAGGTTATCAGCCCCAGCATTTT.

V gene TRBV18 combines with J gene TRBJ1-1; weak D call: TRBD1 (5 bases). Trimming removed 3 bases from V and 0 bases from J, with 8 bases in between. Per germline, CDR1 KGHSH and CDR2 LQKENI. This CDR3 has 14 residues. The chain's CDR3 is CASSPMTVNTEAFF. The CDR3 nucleotides read TGTGCCAGCTCACCTATGACAGTGAACACTGAAGCTTTCTTT.

The chain carries TRBV21-1 and TRBJ2-1; TRBD1 reflects the table's D call only, with no check against the DNA. TRBV21-1 is an annotated pseudogene. The CDR3 has 16 amino acids. The CDR3 DNA is TGTGCCAGCAGCAACAATGGGACAGGCTTTAGCGGTGAGCAGTTCTTC. It is translated as CASSNNGTGFSGEQFF.

J is TRBJ2-7 and V is TRBV28; no reliable D call. CDR3 length equals 12 residues. Trimming removed 5 bases from V and 9 bases from J, with 14 bases in between. Looked up from germline, CDR1 is MDHEN and CDR2 is SYDVKM. The CDR3 region is CASSTWDVGQYF. The CDR3 nucleotides are TGTGCCAGCAGTACCTGGGATGTGGGGCAGTACTTC.

V and J are TRBV19 and TRBJ1-1, with D possibly TRBD1 on 5 matching bases. V was trimmed by 0 bases and J by 0 bases, leaving 20 bases between them. Germline CDR1 reads LNHDA; CDR2 reads SQIVND (reference sequence). The CDR3 extends over 19 amino acids. The CDR3 nucleotides are TGTGCCAGTAGTATAGATCCGGGGACGGCGATCTCCATGAACACTGAAGCTTTCTTT. Translated: CASSIDPGTAISMNTEAFF.

The chain couples TRBV30 to TRBJ2-7, with D maybe TRBD2 (5 bases). The germline CDR1 and CDR2 sequences are GTSNPN and SVGIG (reference sequence). The CDR3 contains 14 residues. Trimming cost V 0 bases and J 2 bases, with 11 bases left between them. This chain's CDR3 is CAWSVPWGAYEQYF. For the CDR3, the DNA is TGTGCCTGGAGTGTACCGTGGGGAGCCTACGAGCAGTACTTC.

This chain joins TRBV5-4 and TRBJ2-1; tentative D call: TRBD1 (5 bases). CDR3 size: 12 residues. Germline CDR1 reads SGHNT; CDR2 reads YYREEE (reference sequence). V gave up 0 bases and J gave up 8 bases, with 6 bases separating them. For the CDR3, the DNA is TGTGCCAGCAGCTTGGAAGGGGATGAGCAGTTCTTC. Amino acid sequence: CASSLEGDEQFF.

The rearrangement links TRBV15 to TRBJ2-5; possible D gene TRBD2, 5 bases. Trimming stripped 0 bases from V and 4 bases from J, with 6 bases between. Germline V CDR1 and CDR2: LNHNV, YYDKDF (reference sequence). The CDR3 is made up of 13 amino acids. As DNA, the CDR3 is TGTGCCACCAGCAGAGACGAGGGAGAGACCCAGTACTTC. Translating it yields CATSRDEGETQYF.

This clone was seen a few times. The chain recombines TRBV7-9 with TRBJ1-5, with a tentative D call TRBD1 (6 bases). Trimming left V 5 bases short and J 7 bases short, with 9 bases between. Per germline, CDR1 SEHNR and CDR2 FQNEAQ (reference sequence). CDR3 size: 12 residues. The DNA of the CDR3 is TGTGCCAGCAGCCCAGGGGCCCAGCCCCAGCATTTT. It codes for CASSPGAQPQHF.

The chain employs TRBV19 and TRBJ2-7, with TRBD2 identical over 8 bases. Germline loops: CDR1 LNHDA, CDR2 SQIVND (reference sequence). The J segment lost 5 bases and the V segment lost 1 base, leaving 10 bases of the junction unmatched. This CDR3 is built from 16 residues. The CDR3 DNA follows: TGTGCCAGTAGTATAGGCAGCGGGAGTAGCATCGACGAGCAGTACTTC. Its protein product is CASSIGSGSSIDEQYF.

The chain has TRBV6-6 and TRBJ2-7, with D perhaps matching TRBD1 or TRBD2 (6 bases each). The V gene lost 5 bases and the J gene lost 3 bases, with 14 bases spanning the gap. Looked up from germline, CDR1 is MNHNY and CDR2 is SVGAGI (reference sequence). The CDR3 is made up of 14 amino acids. CDR3 coding DNA: TGTGCCAGCAGTCCCGGGGGACATATCTACGAGCAGTACTTC. It yields the protein CASSPGGHIYEQYF.

V gene TRBV5-1 combines with J gene TRBJ2-7; 8 nucleotides line up with TRBD2. The CDR3 runs to 14 residues. Germline V gives CDR1 SGHRS, CDR2 YFSETQ. The V and J ends lost 0 bases and 2 bases, in that order; junction bases with no gene match: 1. The chain's CDR3 is CASSLVGLAYEQYF. The CDR3 nucleotides are TGCGCCAGCAGCTTGGTGGGACTAGCCTACGAGCAGTACTTC.

The J gene is TRBJ2-7, the V gene TRBV5-8, with D hard to call. V was trimmed by 0 bases and J by 3 bases, leaving 4 bases between them. The CDR3 spans 12 residues. Looked up from germline, CDR1 is SGHTS and CDR2 is YDEGEE. The CDR3 loop reads CASSLESYEQYF. The CDR3 DNA reads as TGTGCCAGCAGCTTGGAAAGCTACGAGCAGTACTTC.

The chain has TRBV25-1 and TRBJ1-2, with 7 positions matching TRBD1. Germline V gives CDR1 MGHDK, CDR2 SYGVNS. This CDR3 has 13 residues. J gave up 6 bases and V 4 bases, and 5 bases lay outside the gene matches. CDR3 sequence: CASSVQGIDGYTF. The CDR3 DNA reads TGTGCCAGCAGTGTACAGGGGATAGATGGCTACACCTTC.

The chain is built from TRBV5-1 and TRBJ1-4; tentative D call: TRBD1 (5 bases). The V end lost 0 bases, the J end lost 6 bases, and 12 bases lay between the germline ends. The CDR3 is 15 residues long. Germline V gene lookup returns CDR1 SGHRS and CDR2 YFSETQ. This CDR3 reads CASSLATGLDEKLFF. DNA for the CDR3: TGCGCCAGCAGCTTGGCTACAGGATTAGATGAAAAACTGTTTTTT.

This clone was seen a handful of times. The gene calls are TRBV10-1 and TRBJ2-2; D not certain. The CDR3 is made up of 13 amino acids. Germline V CDR1 and CDR2: WNHNN, SYGVQD (reference sequence). Trimming pared 6 bases from V and 6 bases from J, leaving 11 bases between. CDR3 DNA: TGCGCCAGCAGGCCTCAGGAATCCGGGGAGCTGTTTTTT. Protein sequence: CASRPQESGELFF.

This clone was seen only a few times. This chain connects TRBV28 to TRBJ1-2; D gene ambiguous. Trimming removed 7 bases at V and 8 bases at J, with 14 bases between. The CDR3 is 12 residues long. In germline, CDR1 is MDHEN, CDR2 SYDVKM. The CDR3 DNA sequence: TGTGCCAGCACCAGCATAGTCTTGGGCTACACCTTC. Translated, it gives CASTSIVLGYTF.

The chain uses TRBV18 and TRBJ2-2; D is unresolved. The V end was cut by 1 base, the J end by 7 bases, with 13 bases between. The CDR3 is made up of 15 amino acids. CDR1 and CDR2 (germline): KGHSH, LQKENI. The CDR3 sequence: CASSPRPGVSGELFF. The CDR3, as DNA: TGTGCCAGCTCACCACGACCGGGCGTGAGCGGGGAGCTGTTTTTT.

CDR3 sequence: CASSEGGEGRETQYF. The DNA of the CDR3 is TGTGCCAGCAGCGAGGGGGGAGAAGGACGGGAGACCCAGTACTTC. This chain connects TRBV7-2 to TRBJ2-5; either TRBD1 or TRBD2 may supply D (6 bases each). CDR3 size: 15 residues. Germline lookup yields CDR1 SGHTA and CDR2 FQGNSA. The V end lost 5 bases, the J end lost 5 bases, and 18 bases lay between the germline ends.

The table lists this clone with a count of one. Written as DNA, the CDR3 is TGTGCCAGCAGCTTACTCTCCCCCTCCTACAATGAGCAGTTCTTC. Its protein is CASSLLSPSYNEQFF. The V call is TRBV7-9, the J call TRBJ2-1; D is unresolved. Trimming pared 2 bases from V and 0 bases from J, leaving 8 bases between. The CDR3 covers 15 residues. CDR1 SEHNR and CDR2 FQNEAQ come from the germline V gene (reference sequence).

The V gene is TRBV5-5, the J gene TRBJ2-1; TRBD1 is a possible D gene (6 bases). Deletions cut 0 bases from V and 15 bases from J, with 19 bases between. Germline CDR1 reads SGHKS; CDR2 reads YYEKEE (reference sequence). The CDR3 loop spans 14 amino acids. The DNA of the CDR3 is TGTGCCAGCAGCTTGGAAACAGGGAAGGTGGGTTGGTTCTTC. Translation: CASSLETGKVGWFF.

This clone was seen only once. Other DNA sequences in the same sample also yield this CDR3. The chain employs TRBV5-6 and TRBJ1-1, with a tentative D call TRBD1 (5 bases). The V end was cut by 0 bases, the J end by 1 base, with 7 bases between. Germline V gene lookup returns CDR1 SGHDT and CDR2 YYEEEE. The CDR3 spans 14 residues. CDR3 sequence (DNA): TGTGCCAGCAGCTTGGTTGGGGGGAACACTGAAGCTTTCTTT. The encoded protein is CASSLVGGNTEAFF.